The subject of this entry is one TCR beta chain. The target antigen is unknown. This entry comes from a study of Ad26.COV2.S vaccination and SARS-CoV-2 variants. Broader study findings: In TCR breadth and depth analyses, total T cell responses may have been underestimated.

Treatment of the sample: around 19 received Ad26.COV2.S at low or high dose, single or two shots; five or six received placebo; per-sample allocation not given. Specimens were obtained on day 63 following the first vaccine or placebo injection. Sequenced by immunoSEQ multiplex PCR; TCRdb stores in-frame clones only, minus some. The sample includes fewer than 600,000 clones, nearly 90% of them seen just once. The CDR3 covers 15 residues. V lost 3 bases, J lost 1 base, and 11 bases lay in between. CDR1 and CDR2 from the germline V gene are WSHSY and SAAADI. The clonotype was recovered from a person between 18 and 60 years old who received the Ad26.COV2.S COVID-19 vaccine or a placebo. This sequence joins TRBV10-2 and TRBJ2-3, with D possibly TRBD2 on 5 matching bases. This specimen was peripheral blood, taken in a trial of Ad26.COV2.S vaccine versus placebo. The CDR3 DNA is TGCGCCAGCAGTGATAGAGCGAGGGGCACAGATACGCAGTATTTT. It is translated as CASSDRARGTDTQYF.